This T cell receptor beta chain was recorded in a study of CD8 T cells in Susac syndrome (dated by TCRdb to the late 2010s). With respect to the entire study: The study used repertoire sequencing to test whether antigen drove CD8+ T cell activation and differentiation in Susac syndrome. Clonality of the CD8+ T cell repertoire was compared between about a dozen healthy donors, about 14 Susac syndrome patients and under 19 multiple sclerosis patients. Study-wide findings and limitations: The number of individuals in the TCR sequencing and HLA analysis was acknowledged as relatively small.

Peripheral blood CD8+ and CD4+ T cells from healthy donors, Susac syndrome patients and multiple sclerosis patients were profiled using high-throughput TCR beta sequencing. Healthy donors were included as age- and sex-matched controls. CD8+ TEMRA cells were enriched by FACS, while bulk CD8+ and CD4+ T cells were purified by magnetic negative isolation. Blood was drawn into EDTA tubes, processed within 24 hours, and PBMCs were isolated by density gradient centrifugation. PBMCs intended for TCR sequencing were cryopreserved in liquid nitrogen and were subsequently thawed in a 37 degrees C water bath. A purity of at least 90% was achieved for sorted or isolated CD4+, CD8+ and CD8+ TEMRA cells. RNA was extracted using the RNeasy kit, and roughly 0.5 to 1 microgram was reverse transcribed with random hexamers. The immunoSEQ multiplex PCR assay, covering 54 Vbeta and 13 Jbeta segments, was used to amplify TCR beta CDR3 regions. Bias from PCR amplification was corrected by using a synthetic template baseline for primer optimization and for computational correction. Processing in the source paper ran as follows. Reads were annotated to V, D and J genes according to IMGT and were analyzed with immunoSEQ Analyzer, with only productive sequences retained. Clonality was calculated as one minus the Shannon entropy normalized by log2 of the number of productive unique sequences. Public and private clones were assessed among the 100 most prevalent clones of each patient and control. A clone was defined as Susac-specific if it was absent from the healthy and MS cohorts, from roughly 1,000 published viral clones and from other ImmuneACCESS disease sequences. TCRdb redid the processing of the public reads, applying fastp at Q25 and MiXCR, and retained in-frame beta chains. CDR3 protein sequences are deduplicated, and each keeps its most common genes and DNA. What appears here as the V and J calls and clone size reflects TCRdb's work, not the paper's. The sample contains under 70,000 distinct CDR3 sequences, roughly nine tenths of them found a single time. The ten largest clones add up to 0.15% to 0.2% of the sample.

Of note for this clonotype: Its antigen is unknown. Base quality data are lacking; no much larger clone is found one base away.

From a lookup of the germline V gene, CDR1 and CDR2 are ENHRY and SYGVKD. The CDR3, from cysteine to phenylalanine, totals 12 residues. The kept DNA is CDR3 alone, 36 bases in frame from the first base. Between the V and J ends, shortened by 6 bases and 7 bases respectively, the junction contains 13 bases. The receptor comes from a human donor in good health. Sequencing was carried out using CD8+ T cells from PBMCs. The chain uses TRBV10-3 and TRBJ2-7, and the D gene may be TRBD2, 6 bases matching. The DNA reads TGTGCCATCAGGACGGTGACTAGGGAGCAGTACTTC. Its protein product is CAIRTVTREQYF.